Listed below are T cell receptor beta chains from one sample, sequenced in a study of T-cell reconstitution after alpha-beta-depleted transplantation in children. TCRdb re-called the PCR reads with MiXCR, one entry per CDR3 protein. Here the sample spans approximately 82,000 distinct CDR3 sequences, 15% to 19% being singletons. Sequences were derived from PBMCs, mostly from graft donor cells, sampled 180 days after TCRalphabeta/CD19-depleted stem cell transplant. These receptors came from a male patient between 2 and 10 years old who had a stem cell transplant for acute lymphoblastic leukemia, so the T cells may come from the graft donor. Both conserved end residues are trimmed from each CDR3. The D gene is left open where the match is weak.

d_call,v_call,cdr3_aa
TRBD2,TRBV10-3,AISESLLAGGSQETQY
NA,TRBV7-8,ASSLASLYGSNQPQH
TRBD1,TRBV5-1,ASSLWDRFYEQY
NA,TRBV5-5,ASSLLTGRLNEKLF
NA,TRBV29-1,SVGQGANVLT
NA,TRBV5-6,ASSSRLGLGGEQF
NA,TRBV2,ASSVDRRQETQY
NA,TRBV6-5,ASSYSRSPLYNSPLH
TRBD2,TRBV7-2,ASSFQLAGGHYEQY
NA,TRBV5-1,ASSRGISGYEQY
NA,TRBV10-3,AISADGSGNTIY
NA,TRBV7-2,ASSFPTLLAKNIQY
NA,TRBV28,ASSRQTLMETQY
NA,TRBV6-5,ASSYPRFQETQY
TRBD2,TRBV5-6,ASSLGLAGGPGPDTQY
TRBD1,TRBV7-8,ASSARQGSSYNSPLH
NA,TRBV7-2,ASSPGGPNEQF
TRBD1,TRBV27,ASSRTGRETQY
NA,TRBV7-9,ATLGWGAKNIQY
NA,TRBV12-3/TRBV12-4,ASSRREKLF
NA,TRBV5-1,ASSFFGASDGGYT
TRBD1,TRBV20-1,SARVGQIMKGTQY
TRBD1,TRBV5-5,ASSRSGTGFYEQY
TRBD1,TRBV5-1,ASSLVGTGPNEQF
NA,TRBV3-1,ASSQEPANYGYT
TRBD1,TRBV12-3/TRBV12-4,ASNKSDRDRTEAF
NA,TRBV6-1,ASSETGLVYNEQF
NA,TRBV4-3,ASSQVSSSYNEQF
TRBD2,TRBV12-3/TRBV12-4,ASLLAAGGEQY
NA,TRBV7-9,ASSLSGVSHEQY
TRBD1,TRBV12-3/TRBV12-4,ASSPQGANTGELF
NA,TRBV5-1,ASSSRTEGYGYT
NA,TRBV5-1,ASSLAPGMNTEAF
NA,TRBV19,ASSRDRRAGANGLT
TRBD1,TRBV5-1,ASSWTPGQGSYEQY
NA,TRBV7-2,ASSLGPRGGVAEQY
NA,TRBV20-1,SAILLRYTEAF
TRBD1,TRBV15,ATSDRDRGPGETQY
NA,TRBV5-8,ASTLAPGLGGEAF
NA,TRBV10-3,AIRLAGAQY
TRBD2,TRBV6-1,ASITSSGSTGELF
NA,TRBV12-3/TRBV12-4,ASSSILKSSYEQY
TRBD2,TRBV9,ASSADRGVVSTDTQY
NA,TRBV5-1,ASSLVPMQGVDTQY
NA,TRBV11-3,ASSLEGPSTDTQY
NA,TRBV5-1,ASSSQGTGELF
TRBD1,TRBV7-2,ASSPDRDGIKY
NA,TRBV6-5,ASSYWEASSGNTIY